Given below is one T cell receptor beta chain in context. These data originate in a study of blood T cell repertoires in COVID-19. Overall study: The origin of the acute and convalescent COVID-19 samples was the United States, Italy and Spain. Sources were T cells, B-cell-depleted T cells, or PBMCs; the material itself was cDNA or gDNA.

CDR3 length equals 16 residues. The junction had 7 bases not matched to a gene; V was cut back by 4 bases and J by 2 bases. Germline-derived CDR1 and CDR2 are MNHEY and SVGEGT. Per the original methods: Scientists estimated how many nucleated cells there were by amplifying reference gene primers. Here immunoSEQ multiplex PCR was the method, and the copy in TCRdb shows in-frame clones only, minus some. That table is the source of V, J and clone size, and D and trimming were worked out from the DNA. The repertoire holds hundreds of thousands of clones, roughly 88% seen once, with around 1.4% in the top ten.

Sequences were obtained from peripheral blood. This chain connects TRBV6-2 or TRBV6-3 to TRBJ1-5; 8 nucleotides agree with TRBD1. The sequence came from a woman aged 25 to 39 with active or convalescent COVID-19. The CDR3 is CASSLWTGTGNQPQHF. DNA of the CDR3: TGTGCCAGCAGTTTATGGACAGGGACGGGCAATCAGCCCCAGCATTTT.